Included here is one TCR beta chain sequence, with context. CDR1 is SGHTA, CDR2 FQGNSA, per germline. This CDR3 has 14 residues. V shed 2 bases and J shed 8 bases, with 15 bases lying between them. This specimen belongs to a study of blood T cell repertoires in COVID-19. Study as a whole: The United States, Italy and Spain provided the acute and convalescent COVID-19 samples. Nucleic acid was either cDNA or gDNA, and it came from T cells, B-cell-depleted T cells, or PBMCs.

Cohorts were determined from participant-reported clinical history. Original handling: Counts of nucleated cells, estimated from reference gene primer amplification, were obtained. Measured with immunoSEQ multiplex PCR; TCRdb has only the in-frame clones, and not every one. The V and J calls and clone size come from that table; D and trimming were worked out from the DNA. The sample shows around 380,000 clones, around 87% of them seen only once. The rearrangement uses TRBV7-2 and TRBJ1-1; perhaps TRBD1 as D (5 bases). This receptor was obtained from a man aged 30 to 39 who had recovered from COVID-19. Sequenced material: PBMCs or T cells enriched from blood (not recorded which). The CDR3 loop is CASSLKQGREEAFF. In DNA form, the CDR3 reads TGTGCCAGCAGCTTAAAGCAGGGCCGAGAGGAAGCTTTCTTT.